This TCR beta chain is drawn from a study of blood T cell repertoires in COVID-19. Whole-study context: Samples representing acute and convalescent COVID-19 were sourced from the United States, Italy and Spain. The cDNA or gDNA used as material had been derived from T cells, B-cell-depleted T cells, or PBMCs.

J was trimmed by 3 bases and V by 3 bases; bases with no gene match: 3. There are 16 residues in the CDR3. Germline V gene sequence: CDR1 MNHNS, CDR2 SASEGT. Sequencing used immunoSEQ multiplex PCR; TCRdb keeps in-frame clones, though not all of them. Among approximately 240,000 clones listed, around 90% were seen once. The sequence was collected from a man aged 25-45 years with COVID-19, enrolled during active disease. Sequencing was carried out using peripheral blood. The chain has TRBV6-1 and TRBJ2-3; TRBD2 agrees at 13 bases. The CDR3 DNA reads TGTGCCAGCAGTGAGACTAGCGGGGGGAAGACAGATACGCAGTATTTT. Translated: CASSETSGGKTDTQYF.